The clone carrying this T cell receptor (beta chain) was seen a few times. The data were taken from a study of T-cell reconstitution after alpha-beta-depleted transplantation in children. During its preparation, the TCRbeta library received unique molecular identifiers. A single record per CDR3 protein comes from TCRdb applying MiXCR to the PCR reads. The sample has approximately 510,000 distinct CDR3 sequences, around 19% seen once. Germline CDR1 MNHEY, CDR2 SMNVEV (reference sequence). Trimming shortened V by 3 bases and J by 4 bases, and 10 bases separated the two germline ends. The CDR3 is 14 residues long.

The TCR originated in a human donor who donated a stem cell graft to a child with acute lymphoblastic leukemia. The sample in question was PBMCs from the stem cell graft donor, obtained from the stem cell graft. The V gene is TRBV27, the J gene TRBJ1-5; D is ambiguous. In nucleotides, the CDR3 is TGTGCCAGCAGTTTCTTCAGGTCAAATCAGCCCCAGCATTTT. It encodes CASSFFRSNQPQHF.